Shown below are 18 T cell receptor beta chains from a single sample sequenced in a study of T cells after yellow fever vaccination. MiXCR was run by TCRdb on the 5' RACE reads, yielding one entry per CDR3 protein. The table lists hundreds of thousands of distinct CDR3 sequences, around a sixth of them singletons. Source: PBMCs, taken before the yellow fever booster vaccination. The receptors come from a man between 18 and 29 years old who received the YFV17D yellow fever vaccine.

The chain recombines TRBV15 with TRBJ1-1, with 9 bases identical to TRBD1. Germline V CDR1 and CDR2: LNHNV, YYDKDF (reference sequence). Unmatched junction bases numbered 7, after V lost 5 bases and J lost 6 bases. The CDR3 has 14 amino acids. The CDR3, as DNA: TGTGCCACCAGCGGAAGGACAGGGGTTCCTGAAGCTTTCTTT. The encoded protein is CATSGRTGVPEAFF.

This clonotype has a count of ten or more. This chain connects TRBV7-3 to TRBJ2-1, with D unclear. Germline-derived CDR1 and CDR2 are SGHTA and FQGTGA. The CDR3 is 13 residues long. The germline V and J ends were trimmed by 0 bases and 9 bases, with 9 bases remaining between them. The CDR3 loop is CASSLTGLGEQFF. As DNA, the CDR3 is TGTGCCAGCAGCTTAACGGGCCTCGGTGAGCAGTTCTTC.

This chain links TRBV5-1 with TRBJ1-2; TRBD1 agrees at 9 bases. V was pared by 0 bases and J by 6 bases, with 12 bases of the junction left unmatched. The CDR3 has 17 amino acids. CDR1 and CDR2 (germline): SGHRS, YFSETQ. This CDR3 is CASSLAFNRGRNHGYTF. In DNA form, the CDR3 reads TGCGCCAGCAGCTTGGCCTTCAACAGGGGGCGGAATCATGGCTACACCTTC.

This clonotype was found a few times. This rearrangement joins TRBV7-2 to TRBJ2-3; 9 nucleotides line up with TRBD2. J lost 7 bases, V lost 7 bases, and 6 bases had no gene match. CDR3 size: 13 residues. Germline V gene sequence: CDR1 SGHTA, CDR2 FQGNSA. CDR3 nucleotide sequence: TGTGCCAGCACCGCTGGACTAGCGTATACGCAGTATTTT. Translating it yields CASTAGLAYTQYF.

The J gene is TRBJ1-2, the V gene TRBV30; 7 bases line up with TRBD1. This CDR3 is 12 amino acids long. Germline CDR1 GTSNPN, CDR2 SVGIG (reference sequence). After removal of 1 base from V and 5 bases from J, the junction contained 1 base not matched to a gene. CDR3 in DNA: TGTGCCTGGAGTGCGGGACAGTATGGCTACACCTTC. This encodes CAWSAGQYGYTF.

CDR3 bases: TGTGCCAGCTCGACGTCTCGGACAGGGCGCACAGATACGCAGTATTTT. It encodes CASSTSRTGRTDTQYF. The V gene is TRBV18, the J gene TRBJ2-3, with 8 positions matching TRBD1. The CDR3 has 16 amino acids. Germline lookup yields CDR1 KGHSH and CDR2 LQKENI. With 6 bases clipped from V and 1 base from J, the junction kept 9 bases outside the gene matches.

This clonotype was counted between two and nine times. The rearrangement uses TRBV6-5 and TRBJ2-1; no firm D call. CDR3 size: 13 residues. Trimming took off 8 bases at V and 5 bases at J, with 13 bases between the two ends. CDR1 and CDR2 from the germline V gene are MNHEY and SVGAGI. The CDR3 DNA reads as TGTGCCAGCCGCCCCGTGGCAAACAATGAGCAGTTCTTC. Its translation: CASRPVANNEQFF.

The J gene is TRBJ1-1, the V gene TRBV5-1, with D perhaps matching TRBD1 (6 bases). The CDR3 length is 14 residues. V dropped 8 bases and J dropped 2 bases, with 16 bases sitting between them. Germline loops: CDR1 SGHRS, CDR2 YFSETQ. The CDR3 reads CASDLGQLNTEAFF. CDR3 nucleotides: TGCGCCAGTGACTTAGGACAGCTAAACACTGAAGCTTTCTTT. The full variable domain, rest sourced from reference TRBV5-1 and TRBJ1-1, is KAGVTQTPRYLIKTRGQQVTLSCSPISGHRSVSWYQQTPGQGLQFLFEYFSETQRNKGNFPGRFSGRQFSNSRSEMNVSTLELGDSALYLCASDLGQLNTEAFFGQGTRLTVV.

This clonotype appeared many times. This rearrangement joins TRBV5-1 to TRBJ2-3, with D possibly being TRBD2 (5 bases). Germline V CDR1 and CDR2: SGHRS, YFSETQ. This CDR3 contains 13 residues. Trimming pared 0 bases from V and 5 bases from J, leaving 7 bases between. The CDR3 DNA sequence: TGCGCCAGCAGCTTGGGTGCGGGAGATACGCAGTATTTT. Its protein is CASSLGAGDTQYF.

The sample holds a few counts of this clonotype. This chain joins TRBV5-6 and TRBJ2-4; tentatively, D is TRBD1 (6 bases). The ends were cut back, 5 bases at V and 7 bases at J, with 25 bases in the middle. The CDR3 runs 17 residues. The germline gives CDR1 SGHDT, CDR2 YYEEEE. The CDR3 coding sequence is TGTGCCAGCAGACACAGCCTCCTCTCCGGGACACGGAACATTCAGTACTTC. This encodes CASRHSLLSGTRNIQYF.

This clonotype appeared a few times. This rearrangement joins TRBV7-3 to TRBJ2-3, with TRBD2 matching over 8 bases. The germline V gene has CDR1 SGHTA and CDR2 FQGTGA. The CDR3 sequence is 12 residues long. Unmatched junction bases numbered 7, after V lost 11 bases and J lost 6 bases. CDR3 in amino acids: CASGGGPDTQYF. In DNA, the CDR3 is TGTGCCTCGGGCGGGGGGCCCGATACGCAGTATTTT.

The rearrangement links TRBV3-1 to TRBJ2-1; TRBD1 matches 8 bases. This CDR3 has 16 amino acids. J lost 0 bases, V lost 4 bases, and 5 bases had no gene match. CDR1 is LGHDT and CDR2 is YNNKEL in the germline V gene (reference sequence). The CDR3 DNA reads TGTGCCAGCAGCCCGGTACAGGGGGGCTCCTACAATGAGCAGTTCTTC. It yields the protein CASSPVQGGSYNEQFF.

This clonotype has only a few counts. This chain links TRBV4-1 with TRBJ2-3; D not certain. Germline V gives CDR1 MGHRA, CDR2 YSYEKL. V lost 0 bases and J lost 5, with 9 bases in between. CDR3 length: 14 residues. The CDR3 DNA reads as TGCGCCAGCAGCCAAGATCCCCCTAGAGATACGCAGTATTTT. Amino acids: CASSQDPPRDTQYF.

This clonotype was recorded only once. V and J are TRBV6-6 and TRBJ2-5; unclear D gene. This CDR3 contains 15 residues. V lost 6 bases, J lost 1 base, and 15 bases lay in between. Germline V gene data show CDR1 as MNHNY and CDR2 as SVGAGI (reference sequence). This CDR3 is CASSEQRLLQETQYF. The CDR3 DNA reads as TGTGCCAGCAGCGAACAACGACTGCTCCAAGAGACCCAGTACTTC.

The CDR3 sequence is CASSGRSGREQFF. The CDR3 DNA reads TGTGCCAGCAGCGGCCGCTCAGGGAGGGAGCAGTTCTTC. This chain connects TRBV7-2 to TRBJ2-1; tentatively, D is TRBD2 (6 bases). The CDR3 loop spans 13 amino acids. V shed 5 bases and J shed 10 bases, with 15 bases lying between them. Germline V gene sequence: CDR1 SGHTA, CDR2 FQGNSA.

The V gene is TRBV7-6, the J gene TRBJ2-2; 10 bases are shared with TRBD2. This CDR3 region has 13 residues. V gave up 5 bases and J gave up 9 bases; unmatched junction bases: 3. The germline gives CDR1 SGHVS, CDR2 FNYEAQ. This CDR3 reads CASSRTSGRELFF. The CDR3 region has the DNA TGTGCCAGCAGCCGGACTAGCGGCCGGGAGCTGTTTTTT.

This clonotype was found a few times. This rearrangement joins TRBV27 to TRBJ2-6; 7 nucleotides line up with TRBD1. V was clipped by 6 bases and J by 3 bases; unmatched bases: 5. The V gene's germline CDR1 is MNHEY and CDR2 SMNVEV (reference sequence). The CDR3 covers 15 residues. The CDR3 loop reads CASSFGTVGANVLTF. Written as DNA, the CDR3 is TGTGCCAGCAGCTTTGGGACAGTTGGGGCCAACGTCCTGACTTTC.

The genes are TRBV7-2 and TRBJ2-7; 9 bases line up with TRBD1. The trim removed 4 bases at V and 5 bases at J, leaving 9 bases unmatched. Per germline, CDR1 SGHTA and CDR2 FQGNSA. The CDR3 length is 15 residues. The DNA of the CDR3 is TGTGCCAGCAGCTCAACAGGGGGCATTTTCCACGAGCAGTACTTC. Protein product: CASSSTGGIFHEQYF.